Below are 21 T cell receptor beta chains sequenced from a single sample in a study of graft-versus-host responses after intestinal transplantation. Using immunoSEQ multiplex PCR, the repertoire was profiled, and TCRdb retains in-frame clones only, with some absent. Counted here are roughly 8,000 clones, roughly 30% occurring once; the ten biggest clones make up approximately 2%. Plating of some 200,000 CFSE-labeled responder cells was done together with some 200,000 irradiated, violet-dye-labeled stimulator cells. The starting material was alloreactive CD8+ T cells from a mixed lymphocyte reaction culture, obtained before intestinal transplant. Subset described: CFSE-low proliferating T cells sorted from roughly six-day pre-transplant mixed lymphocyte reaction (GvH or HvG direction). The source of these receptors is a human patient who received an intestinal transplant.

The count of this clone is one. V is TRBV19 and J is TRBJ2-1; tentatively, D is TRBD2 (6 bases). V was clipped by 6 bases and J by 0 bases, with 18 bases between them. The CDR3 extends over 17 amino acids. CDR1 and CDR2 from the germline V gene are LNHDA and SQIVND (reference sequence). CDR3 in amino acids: CASSKDSGPGSYNEQFF. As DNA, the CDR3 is TGTGCCAGTAGCAAAGACAGCGGGCCAGGCTCCTACAATGAGCAGTTCTTC.

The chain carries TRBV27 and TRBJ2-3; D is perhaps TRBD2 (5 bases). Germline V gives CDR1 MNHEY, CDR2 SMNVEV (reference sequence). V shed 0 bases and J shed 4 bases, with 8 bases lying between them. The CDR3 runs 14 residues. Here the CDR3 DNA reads TGTGCCAGCAGTTTATCGGTAGCGCCAGATACGCAGTATTTT. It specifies CASSLSVAPDTQYF.

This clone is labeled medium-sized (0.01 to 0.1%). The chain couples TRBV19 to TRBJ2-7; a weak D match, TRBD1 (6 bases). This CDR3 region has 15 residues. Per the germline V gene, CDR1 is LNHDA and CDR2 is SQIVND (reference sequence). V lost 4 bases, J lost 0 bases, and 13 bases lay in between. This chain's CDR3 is CASSSAGTPSYEQYF. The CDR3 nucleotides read TGTGCCAGTAGTAGTGCCGGGACACCCTCCTACGAGCAGTACTTC.

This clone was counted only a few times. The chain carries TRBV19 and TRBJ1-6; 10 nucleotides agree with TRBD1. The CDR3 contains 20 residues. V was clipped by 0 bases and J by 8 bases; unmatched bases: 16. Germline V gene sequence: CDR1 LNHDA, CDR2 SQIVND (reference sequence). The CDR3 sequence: CASSIEGIRDPGQGYSPLHF. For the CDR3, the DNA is TGTGCCAGTAGTATAGAGGGCATCCGGGACCCGGGACAGGGGTATTCACCCCTCCACTTT.

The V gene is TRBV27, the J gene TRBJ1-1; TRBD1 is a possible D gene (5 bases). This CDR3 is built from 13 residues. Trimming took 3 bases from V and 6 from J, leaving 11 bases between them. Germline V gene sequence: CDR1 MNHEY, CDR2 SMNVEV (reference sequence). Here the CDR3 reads CASSFGGISEAFF. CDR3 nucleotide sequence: TGTGCCAGCAGTTTCGGGGGGATATCTGAAGCTTTCTTT.

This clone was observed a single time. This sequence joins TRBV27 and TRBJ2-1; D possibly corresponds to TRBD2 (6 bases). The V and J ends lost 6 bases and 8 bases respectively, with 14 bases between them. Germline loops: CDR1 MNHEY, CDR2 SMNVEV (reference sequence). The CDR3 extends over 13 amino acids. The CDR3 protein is CASSPGRIHEQFF. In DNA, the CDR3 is TGTGCCAGCAGCCCTGGGAGGATCCATGAGCAGTTCTTC.

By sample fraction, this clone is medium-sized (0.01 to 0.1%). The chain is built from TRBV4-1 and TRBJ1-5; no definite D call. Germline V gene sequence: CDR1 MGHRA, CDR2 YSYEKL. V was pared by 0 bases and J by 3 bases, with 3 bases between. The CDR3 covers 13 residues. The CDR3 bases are TGCGCCAGCAGCCAAGAGGCCAATCAGCCCCAGCATTTT. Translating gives CASSQEANQPQHF.

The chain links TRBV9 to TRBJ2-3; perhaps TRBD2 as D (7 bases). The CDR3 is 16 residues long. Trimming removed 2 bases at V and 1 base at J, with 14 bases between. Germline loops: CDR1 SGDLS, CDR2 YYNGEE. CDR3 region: CASSVWGGGGTDTQYF. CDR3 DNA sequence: TGTGCCAGCAGCGTCTGGGGCGGGGGCGGCACAGATACGCAGTATTTT.

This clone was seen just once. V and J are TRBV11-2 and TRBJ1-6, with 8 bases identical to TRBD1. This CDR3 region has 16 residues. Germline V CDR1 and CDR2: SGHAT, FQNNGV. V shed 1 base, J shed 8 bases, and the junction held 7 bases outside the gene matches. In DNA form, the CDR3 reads TGTGCCAGCAGCTTAGGACAGGGGTATAGGGATTCACCCCTCCACTTT. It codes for CASSLGQGYRDSPLHF.

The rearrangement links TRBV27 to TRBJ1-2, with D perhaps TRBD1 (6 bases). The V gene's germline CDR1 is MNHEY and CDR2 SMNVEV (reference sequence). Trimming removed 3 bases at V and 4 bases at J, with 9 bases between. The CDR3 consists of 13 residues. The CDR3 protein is CASSFQGSYGYTF. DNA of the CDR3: TGTGCCAGCAGTTTTCAGGGGAGCTATGGCTACACCTTC.

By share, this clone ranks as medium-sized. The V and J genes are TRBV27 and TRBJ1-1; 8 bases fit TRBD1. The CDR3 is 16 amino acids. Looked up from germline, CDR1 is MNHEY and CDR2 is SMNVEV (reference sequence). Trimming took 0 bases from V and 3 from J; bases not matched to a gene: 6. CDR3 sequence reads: CASSLSQGAVDTEAFF. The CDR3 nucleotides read TGTGCCAGCAGTTTATCGCAGGGGGCTGTTGACACTGAAGCTTTCTTT.

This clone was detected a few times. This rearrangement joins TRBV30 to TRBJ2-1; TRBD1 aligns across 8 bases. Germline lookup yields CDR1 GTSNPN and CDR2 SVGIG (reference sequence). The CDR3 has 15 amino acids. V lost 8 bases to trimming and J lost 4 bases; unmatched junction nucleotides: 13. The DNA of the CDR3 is TGTGCCGGACAAGCGGTGGGACAGGAATACAATGAGCAGTTCTTC. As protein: CAGQAVGQEYNEQFF. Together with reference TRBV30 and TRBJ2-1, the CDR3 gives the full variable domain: SQTIHQWPATLVQPVGSPLSLECTVEGTSNPNLYWYRQAAGRGLQLLFYSVGIGQISSEVPQNLSASRPQDRQFILSSKKLLLSDSGFYLCAGQAVGQEYNEQFFGPGTRLTVL.

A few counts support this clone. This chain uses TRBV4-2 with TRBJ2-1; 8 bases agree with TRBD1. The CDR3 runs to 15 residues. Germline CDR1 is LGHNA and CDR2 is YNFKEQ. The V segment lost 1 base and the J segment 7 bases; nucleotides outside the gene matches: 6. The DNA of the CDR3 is TGTGCCAGCAGCCAAGTTCCAGGGGGCTTAAATGAGCAGTTCTTC. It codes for CASSQVPGGLNEQFF.

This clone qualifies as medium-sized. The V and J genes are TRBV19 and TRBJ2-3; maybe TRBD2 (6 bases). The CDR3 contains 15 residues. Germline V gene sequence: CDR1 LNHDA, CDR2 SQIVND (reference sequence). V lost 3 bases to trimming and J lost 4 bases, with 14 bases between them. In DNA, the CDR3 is TGTGCCAGTAGTATCCAGGGAGGTTTCGCAGATACGCAGTATTTT. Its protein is CASSIQGGFADTQYF.

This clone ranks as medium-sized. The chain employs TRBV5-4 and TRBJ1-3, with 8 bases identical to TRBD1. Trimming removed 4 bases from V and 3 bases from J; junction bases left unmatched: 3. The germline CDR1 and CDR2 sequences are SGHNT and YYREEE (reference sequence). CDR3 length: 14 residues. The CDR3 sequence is CASSHTGGGNTIYF. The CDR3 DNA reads TGTGCCAGCAGCCATACAGGGGGTGGAAACACCATATATTTT.

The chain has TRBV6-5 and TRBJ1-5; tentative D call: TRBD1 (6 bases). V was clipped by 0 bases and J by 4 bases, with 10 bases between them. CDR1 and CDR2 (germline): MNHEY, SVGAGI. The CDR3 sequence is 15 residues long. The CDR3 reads CASSYSLDSNQPQHF. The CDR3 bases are TGTGCCAGCAGTTACTCTTTGGACAGTAATCAGCCCCAGCATTTT.

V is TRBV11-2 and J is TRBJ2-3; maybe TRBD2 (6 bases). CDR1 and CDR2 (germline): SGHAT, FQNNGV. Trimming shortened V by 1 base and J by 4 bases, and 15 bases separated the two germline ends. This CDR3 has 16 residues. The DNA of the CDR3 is TGTGCCAGCAGCTTAGTCGGGGGAGGTGCCCCAGATACGCAGTATTTT. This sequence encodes CASSLVGGGAPDTQYF.

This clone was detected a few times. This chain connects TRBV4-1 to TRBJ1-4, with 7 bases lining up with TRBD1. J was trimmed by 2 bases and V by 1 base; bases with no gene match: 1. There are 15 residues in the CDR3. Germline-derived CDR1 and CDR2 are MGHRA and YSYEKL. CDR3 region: CASSQGDSTNEKLFF. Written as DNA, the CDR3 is TGCGCCAGCAGCCAAGGGGACAGCACTAATGAAAAACTGTTTTTT.

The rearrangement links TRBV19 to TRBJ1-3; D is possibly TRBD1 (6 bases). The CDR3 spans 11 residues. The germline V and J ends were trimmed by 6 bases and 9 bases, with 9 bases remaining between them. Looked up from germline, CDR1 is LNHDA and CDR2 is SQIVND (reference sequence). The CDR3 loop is CASRIQGTIYF. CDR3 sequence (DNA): TGTGCCAGTAGGATACAGGGCACCATATATTTT. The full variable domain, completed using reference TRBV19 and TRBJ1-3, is DGGITQSPKYLFRKEGQNVTLSCEQNLNHDAMYWYRQDPGQGLRLIYYSQIVNDFQKGDIAEGYSVSREKKESFPLTVTSAQKNPTAFYLCASRIQGTIYFGEGSWLTVV.

CDR3 coding DNA: TGCAGCGCCCGATTACAGGGGAACACTGAAGCTTTCTTT. This sequence encodes CSARLQGNTEAFF. This chain links TRBV29-1 with TRBJ1-1, with D perhaps TRBD1 (6 bases). Germline lookup yields CDR1 SQVTM and CDR2 ANQGSEA. CDR3 length: 13 residues. Trimming took off 7 bases at V and 1 base at J, with 13 bases between the two ends.

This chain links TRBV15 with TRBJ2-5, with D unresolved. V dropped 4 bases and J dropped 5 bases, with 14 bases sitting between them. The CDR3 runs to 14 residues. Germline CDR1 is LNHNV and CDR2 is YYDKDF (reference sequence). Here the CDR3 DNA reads TGTGCCACCAGCAAGACAACCTCACTGGAGACCCAGTACTTC. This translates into CATSKTTSLETQYF.